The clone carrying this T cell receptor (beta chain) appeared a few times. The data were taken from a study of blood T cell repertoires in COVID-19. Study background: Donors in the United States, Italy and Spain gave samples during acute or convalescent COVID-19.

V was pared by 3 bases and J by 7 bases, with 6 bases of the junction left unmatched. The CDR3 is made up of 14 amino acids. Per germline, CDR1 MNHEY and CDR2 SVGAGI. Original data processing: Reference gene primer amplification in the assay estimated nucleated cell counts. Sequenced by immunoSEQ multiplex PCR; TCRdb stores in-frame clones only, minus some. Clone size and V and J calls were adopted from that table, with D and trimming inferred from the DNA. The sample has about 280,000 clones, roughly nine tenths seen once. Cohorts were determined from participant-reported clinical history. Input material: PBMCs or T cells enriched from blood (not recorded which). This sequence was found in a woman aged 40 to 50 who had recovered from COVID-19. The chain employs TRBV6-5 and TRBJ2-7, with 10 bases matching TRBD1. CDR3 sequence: CASSYTGQGREQYF. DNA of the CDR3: TGTGCCAGCAGTTATACGGGACAGGGGCGGGAGCAGTACTTC.